The rows below give T cell receptor beta chains drawn from one sample of a study of blood T cell repertoires in COVID-19. Assay: immunoSEQ multiplex PCR; the TCRdb copy retains only in-frame clones and omits some. The top ten clones hold under 4.5% of a sample with over 110,000 clones, nearly 85% of them seen once. The sample taken for sequencing was PBMCs or T cells enriched from blood (not recorded which). The receptors originated from a man aged 50 or older in a cohort exposed to, infected with or recovered from COVID-19 (not recorded which). Each CDR3 is given with its conserved first and last residue. D genes are given only for firm matches. Expanded clones get a size class; other rows say once, few or many, or leave the size out.

D	V	J	size	DNA	CDR3
-	TRBV19	TRBJ1-5	few	TGTGCCAGTAGTAATGCAGGCTATAGCAATCAGCCCCAGCATTTT	CASSNAGYSNQPQHF
TRBD1	TRBV11-3	TRBJ1-3	-	TGTGCCAGCAGCCCGACAGGGAACGGAAACACCATATATTTT	CASSPTGNGNTIYF
TRBD1	TRBV6-5	TRBJ1-2	once	TGTGCCAGCAGTTCCACAGGGGGCCCCTATGGCTACACCTTC	CASSSTGGPYGYTF
TRBD1	TRBV14	TRBJ2-3	-	TGTGCCAGCAGCCAAGATGACAGGGGGCGCTCAGATACGCAGTATTTT	CASSQDDRGRSDTQYF
TRBD2	TRBV19	TRBJ2-1	-	TGTGCCAGTAGTACGGGAGGGTGGCACAATGAGCAGTTCTTC	CASSTGGWHNEQFF
TRBD2	TRBV28	TRBJ2-5	-	TGTGCCAGCAGTTTGGCCCACCCTCTAGCGGAAGAGACCCAGTACTTC	CASSLAHPLAEETQYF
TRBD1	TRBV30	TRBJ1-3	once	TGTGCCTGGAGTACCCCAGGGGGCGCGGGAAACACCATATATTTT	CAWSTPGGAGNTIYF
TRBD1	TRBV27	TRBJ1-5	-	TGTGCCAGCAGTTCGATTCTCGGGACAGTTAATCAGCCCCAGCATTTT	CASSSILGTVNQPQHF
-	TRBV27	TRBJ2-7	-	TGTGCCAGCGCCCCTCGGGGGGCGTACGAGCAGTACTTC	CASAPRGAYEQYF
-	TRBV27	TRBJ2-5	-	TGTGCCAGCAGTTTAACGGGAGTCGGACCTCAAGAGACCCAGTACTTC	CASSLTGVGPQETQYF
-	TRBV21-1	TRBJ2-3	-	TGTGCCAGCAGCTGGGACAACCCAACGCAGTATTTT	CASSWDNPTQYF
TRBD2	TRBV18	TRBJ2-5	-	TGTGCCAGCTCACCACCAATGGGACTAGCGGGGGAGGAGACCCAGTACTTC	CASSPPMGLAGEETQYF
-	TRBV6-1	TRBJ1-1	-	TGTGCCAGCAGTGAAATAATGAACACTGAAGCTTTCTTT	CASSEIMNTEAFF
TRBD1	TRBV5-6	TRBJ2-7	-	TGTGCCAGCAGTTCACAGGGGCCCCCAGCGTACTTC	CASSSQGPPAYF
-	TRBV9	TRBJ1-6	-	TGTGCCAGCAGCGTGGGGGAGGGGAATTCACCCCTCCACTTT	CASSVGEGNSPLHF
TRBD2	TRBV24-1	TRBJ2-3	-	TGTGCCACCAGTGAGCATCCGGCTAGCGGGATAGGGGATACGCAGTATTTT	CATSEHPASGIGDTQYF
-	TRBV4-1	TRBJ1-5	few	TGCGCCAGCAGCCAATCTAGGGCAGGGTTGCAGCCCCAGCATTTT	CASSQSRAGLQPQHF
-	TRBV5-4	TRBJ2-7	few	TGTGCCAGCAGCCAAGACAGCTACGAGCAGTACTTC	CASSQDSYEQYF
-	TRBV5-4	TRBJ1-5	-	TGTGCCAGCAGCGCGGGGGGGGGCGGTCAGCCCCAGCATTTT	CASSAGGGGQPQHF
TRBD2	TRBV19	TRBJ2-1	-	TGTGCCAGTAGTCCCGGTCCCCCGGGACTAGCCCCCAATGAGCAGTTCTTC	CASSPGPPGLAPNEQFF
-	TRBV28	TRBJ1-6	-	TGTGCCAGCAGGCCATCTTTTGGGGCTACGGCTATTTCACCCCTCCACTTT	CASRPSFGATAISPLHF
TRBD1	TRBV5-4	TRBJ1-6	once	TGTGCCAGCAGCATTGCGGGGACAGGGAGATATTCACCCCTCCACTTT	CASSIAGTGRYSPLHF
-	TRBV29-1	TRBJ2-2	-	TGCAGCGTTGTTAGGAACACCGGGGAGCTGTTTTTT	CSVVRNTGELFF
-	TRBV15	TRBJ2-5	-	TGTGCCACCAGCACCCCAGGGTCGGGAGAGACCCAGTACTTC	CATSTPGSGETQYF
-	TRBV7-4	TRBJ1-6	-	TGTGCCGGTTTAAATGTGCACCCGGAAGGGGCTTATAATTCACCCCTCCACTTT	CAGLNVHPEGAYNSPLHF
-	TRBV24-1	TRBJ2-5	-	TGTGCCACCAGCGACCCAACACAGGGTCCGGGGACCCAGTACTTC	CATSDPTQGPGTQYF
TRBD2	TRBV27	TRBJ2-7	-	TGTGCCAGCAGCCCCGTAGGTCTAGCGGGAGGCTCCTACGAGCAGTACTTC	CASSPVGLAGGSYEQYF
-	TRBV10-1	TRBJ2-5	-	TGCGCCAGCAGCCCCGGACTAACCCCAACCGAGACCCAGTACTTC	CASSPGLTPTETQYF
TRBD1	TRBV28	TRBJ1-2	-	TGTGCCAGCAGTTGGGGACAAACCGGGACAGGGACCTATGGCTACACCTTC	CASSWGQTGTGTYGYTF
-	TRBV21-1	TRBJ2-1	-	TGTGCCAGCAGGGTACTAGCGGCATCCTACAATGAGCAGTTCTTC	CASRVLAASYNEQFF
TRBD1	TRBV9	TRBJ1-3	-	TGTGCCAGCAGCGCCTACCAAGGGGGCTTAGCTGGAAACACCATATATTTT	CASSAYQGGLAGNTIYF
-	TRBV2	TRBJ1-1	once	TGTGCCAGCACCTTGCGGCAGGGGTACACTGAAGCTTTCTTT	CASTLRQGYTEAFF
TRBD1	TRBV4-1	TRBJ1-1	-	TGCGCCAGCAGCTGGGACAGGGGGAACACTGAAGCTTTCTTT	CASSWDRGNTEAFF
-	TRBV28	TRBJ2-7	-	TGTGCCAGCAGTCCTGGACTCCCCTACGAGCAGTACTTC	CASSPGLPYEQYF
-	TRBV5-1	TRBJ1-6	-	TGCGCCAGCAGCCCTCTCCTTGGACATAATAATTCACCCCTCCACTTT	CASSPLLGHNNSPLHF
TRBD1	TRBV3-1/TRBV3-2	TRBJ2-1	once	TGTGCCAGCAGCCAGCAGGGGGTCTCCTACAATGAGCAGTTCTTC	CASSQQGVSYNEQFF
-	TRBV12-3/TRBV12-4	TRBJ2-7	-	TGTGCCAGCAGTTTAGAACAGTACGGGCAGTACTTC	CASSLEQYGQYF
-	TRBV15	TRBJ2-2	-	TGTGCCACCAAGGGGGGGTCCACCGGGGAGCTGTTTTTT	CATKGGSTGELFF
-	TRBV5-6	TRBJ2-7	few	TGTGCCAGCAGCTTTGCGGACATCGAGCAGTACTTC	CASSFADIEQYF
TRBD2	TRBV20-1	TRBJ2-7	-	TGCCAATGGGGGGGATCCTACGAGCAGTACTTC	CQWGGSYEQYF
-	TRBV6-5	TRBJ1-1	-	TGTGCCAGTTCGGACAGACAGAACACTGAAGCTTTCTTT	CASSDRQNTEAFF
-	TRBV15	TRBJ2-5	-	TGTGCCACCAGCAGAGGTCGAGTACAGCAAGAGACCCAGTACTTC	CATSRGRVQQETQYF
TRBD2	TRBV5-1	TRBJ2-7	-	TGCGCCAGCAGCCCGCGGGGGGGAACCAACGCCTACGAGCAGTACTTC	CASSPRGGTNAYEQYF
-	TRBV7-9	TRBJ1-1	-	TGTGCCAGCAGCCCCGGGACACCGGAAGCTTTCTTT	CASSPGTPEAFF
TRBD1	TRBV15	TRBJ2-7	-	TGTGCCACCAGCAGAGGACAGGGGGGCTCCTACGAGCAGTACTTC	CATSRGQGGSYEQYF
TRBD1	TRBV7-8	TRBJ1-2	-	TGTGCCAGCAGCCCCCAAGGACAGGAATGGCGCGGCTACACCTTC	CASSPQGQEWRGYTF
TRBD2	TRBV9	TRBJ2-1	-	TGTGCCAGCAGCGTAGGTTGGCGGGGGGAATACAATGAGCAGTTCTTC	CASSVGWRGEYNEQFF
-	TRBV6-5	TRBJ2-7	-	TGTGCCAGCACGGGTAGCCTTTCCTCCTACGAGCAGTACTTC	CASTGSLSSYEQYF
TRBD1	TRBV2	TRBJ2-7	-	TGTGCCAGCAGCCAGGACAGGGTGGGTGTCTACGAGCAGTACTTC	CASSQDRVGVYEQYF
TRBD1	TRBV7-2	TRBJ2-3	-	TGTGCCAGCAGCCAGGGACAGGGGGCTTTTACAGATACGCAGTATTTT	CASSQGQGAFTDTQYF
-	TRBV5-1	TRBJ2-2	-	TGCGCCAGCAGCCAGGACAGCTCTGTAACCGGGGAGCTGTTTTTT	CASSQDSSVTGELFF
-	TRBV5-6	TRBJ1-1	-	TGTGCCAGCAGCTTGGAAGGACAGAAACTCCTCATGAACACTGAAGCTTTCTTT	CASSLEGQKLLMNTEAFF
-	TRBV7-9	TRBJ1-1	-	TGTGCCAGCATCCAGGGATCGGGCACTGAAGCTTTCTTT	CASIQGSGTEAFF
TRBD1	TRBV7-9	TRBJ2-2	many	TGTGCCAGCAGCTCCCCCCGGACAGGGGACACCGGGGAGCTGTTTTTT	CASSSPRTGDTGELFF
-	TRBV19	TRBJ1-6	-	TGTGCCAGTGACACAGGGACCAATTCACCCCTCCACTTT	CASDTGTNSPLHF